The 11 T cell receptor beta chains reported below all come from one sample, sequenced in a study of cytomegalovirus exposure and HLA in healthy donors. Primers: 60 Vbeta forward and 13 Jbeta reverse. TCRdb's table, derived via immunoSEQ multiplex PCR, lists solely in-frame clones and lacks some. Among 150,000 or so clones listed, roughly 74% were seen once. Sequenced: PBMCs. Source of these receptors: a man between 18 and 35 years old in good health and CMV-seronegative.

The chain links TRBV5-1 to TRBJ1-1; D unresolved. Deletions cut 0 bases from V and 1 base from J, with 7 bases between. CDR3 length: 14 amino acids. Per the germline V gene, CDR1 is SGHRS and CDR2 is YFSETQ. DNA of the CDR3: TGCGCCAGCAGCTTGGTGGCAGGGAACACTGAAGCTTTCTTT. Encoded protein: CASSLVAGNTEAFF.

The chain couples TRBV29-1 to TRBJ2-7, with 7 bases lining up with TRBD1. CDR1 SQVTM and CDR2 ANQGSEA come from the germline V gene. Trimming removed 5 bases from V and 1 base from J; junction bases left unmatched: 11. This CDR3 comprises 15 residues. The CDR3 DNA is TGCAGCGTTTCATTACAGGGGCCCCCTTCCTACGAGCAGTACTTC. This codes for CSVSLQGPPSYEQYF.

This chain connects TRBV5-6 to TRBJ2-1; 12 positions agree with TRBD2. The junction had 5 bases not matched to a gene; V was cut back by 0 bases and J by 4 bases. The V gene's germline CDR1 is SGHDT and CDR2 YYEEEE. This CDR3 has 17 residues. DNA for the CDR3: TGTGCCAGCAGCTTGGCCGCTAGCGGGGGGGCATACAATGAGCAGTTCTTC. Translation: CASSLAASGGAYNEQFF.

V gene TRBV5-5 combines with J gene TRBJ2-1, with TRBD1 matching over 8 bases. The CDR3 covers 16 residues. The V and J ends lost 5 bases and 3 bases, in that order; junction bases with no gene match: 10. Germline CDR1 and CDR2: SGHKS and YYEKEE (reference sequence). The chain's CDR3 is CASRPRTGNNYNEQFF. CDR3 DNA sequence: TGTGCCAGCAGACCCCGGACAGGGAATAACTACAATGAGCAGTTCTTC.

The chain employs TRBV9 and TRBJ2-3, with a possible D match to TRBD2 (6 bases). Germline assignment: CDR1 SGDLS and CDR2 YYNGEE. Trimming shortened V by 7 bases and J by 1 base, and 13 bases separated the two germline ends. The CDR3 extends over 14 amino acids. CDR3 protein: CASGYGGGTDTQYF. In nucleotides, the CDR3 is TGTGCCAGCGGCTATGGCGGGGGCACAGATACGCAGTATTTT.

This clone was recorded only once. In DNA, the CDR3 is TGTGCCAGCAGCAACGACAGGGGCTACTCCTCCTACGAGCAGTACTTC. Its translation is CASSNDRGYSSYEQYF. V usage is TRBV7-9 and J usage is TRBJ2-7; 8 nucleotides line up with TRBD1. CDR1 and CDR2 from the germline V gene are SEHNR and FQNEAQ (reference sequence). J gave up 0 bases and V 5 bases, and 9 bases lay outside the gene matches. This CDR3 spans 16 amino acids.

The chain is built from TRBV5-4 and TRBJ2-2; TRBD1 matches at 9 bases. The CDR3 totals 17 residues. The J segment lost 4 bases and the V segment lost 0 bases, leaving 7 bases of the junction unmatched. Germline lookup yields CDR1 SGHNT and CDR2 YYREEE (reference sequence). The CDR3 DNA reads TGTGCCAGCAGCTTGGGGGGTGGGACAGGGCGCACCGGGGAGCTGTTTTTT. Protein: CASSLGGGTGRTGELFF.

In its sample, this clone was seen a few times. The chain employs TRBV7-8 and TRBJ1-3; no definite D call. CDR3 length equals 13 residues. The germline V gene has CDR1 SGHVS and CDR2 FQNEAQ. V lost 4 bases and J 10 bases, leaving 14 bases between the germline ends. The CDR3 protein is CASSSSPPGTIYF. DNA of the CDR3: TGTGCCAGCAGCTCCAGCCCCCCCGGGACCATATATTTT.

This clone has just a few counts. This chain connects TRBV5-4 to TRBJ2-3; the match to TRBD2 covers 14 bases. CDR3 size: 16 residues. Losses at the gene ends were 5 bases for V and 5 bases for J; bases not matched to a gene: 7. The germline V gene has CDR1 SGHNT and CDR2 YYREEE (reference sequence). CDR3 amino acids: CASRTGLAGGLDTQYF. Written as DNA, the CDR3 is TGTGCCAGCAGAACAGGACTAGCGGGGGGCCTAGATACGCAGTATTTT.

The chain couples TRBV2 to TRBJ1-2; a weak D match, TRBD1 (5 bases). The CDR3 runs 15 residues. Per the germline V gene, CDR1 is SNHLY and CDR2 is FYNNEI. Trimming shortened V by 7 bases and J by 0 bases, and 15 bases separated the two germline ends. The CDR3 region has the DNA TGTGCCAGCAATCCAAGGGGAAATTCTAACTATGGCTACACCTTC. Its translation: CASNPRGNSNYGYTF.

V gene TRBV7-9 combines with J gene TRBJ1-1; 7 bases agree with TRBD1. The CDR3 contains 14 residues. V was clipped by 6 bases and J by 6 bases; unmatched bases: 10. CDR1 SEHNR and CDR2 FQNEAQ come from the germline V gene (reference sequence). DNA for the CDR3: TGTGCCAGCAGGCAGACAGGGTATGGGGCTGAAGCTTTCTTT. Protein sequence: CASRQTGYGAEAFF.